A selection of T cell receptor beta chains follows, all from one sample in a study of beta chain features in type 1 diabetes. Some clones are missing from TCRdb's copy, which holds only in-frame ones; the method was immunoSEQ multiplex PCR. The sample holds 450,000 to 550,000 clones, about 29% seen once. The specimen was naive CD4+ T cells from blood. The receptors stem from a man aged 18-30 years in good health. Both conserved end residues are part of each CDR3. A D gene is named only where the DNA matches it firmly. Part of the rows lack a size; the others show once, few, many or a class for expanded clones.

J	D	size	V	CDR3	DNA
TRBJ2-3	NA	NA	TRBV5-1	CASSLDRPDTQYF	TGCGCCAGCAGCCTGGACCGACCAGATACGCAGTATTTT
TRBJ2-3	TRBD1	few	TRBV5-1	CASSPGQGNTDTQYF	TGCGCCAGCAGCCCGGGACAGGGGAACACAGATACGCAGTATTTT
TRBJ2-5	NA	once	TRBV19	CASSWRSQETQYF	TGTGCCAGTAGTTGGAGATCTCAAGAGACCCAGTACTTC
TRBJ1-5	NA	NA	TRBV30	CAWSGGNQPQHF	TGTGCCTGGAGTGGCGGGAATCAGCCCCAGCATTTT
TRBJ2-6	NA	NA	TRBV28	CATRPGGANVLTF	TGTGCCACCAGACCTGGCGGGGCCAACGTCCTGACTTTC
TRBJ2-4	NA	few	TRBV10-3	CAISETVAKNIQYF	TGTGCCATCAGTGAAACGGTAGCCAAAAACATTCAGTACTTC
TRBJ2-1	NA	NA	TRBV7-2	CASSAQLDSYNEQFF	TGTGCCAGCAGCGCCCAGCTTGACTCCTACAATGAGCAGTTCTTC
TRBJ2-3	NA	many	TRBV10-3	CAISSLSTDTQYF	TGTGCCATCAGTTCCCTTAGCACAGATACGCAGTATTTT
TRBJ2-5	NA	few	TRBV7-9	CASSFAGEETQYF	TGTGCCAGCAGCTTTGCGGGTGAAGAGACCCAGTACTTC
TRBJ2-3	NA	NA	TRBV5-1	CASSLESATDTQYF	TGCGCCAGCAGCTTGGAGTCAGCCACAGATACGCAGTATTTT
TRBJ2-1	NA	NA	TRBV28	CASSSTLEEQFF	TGTGCCAGCAGTTCCACCCTGGAAGAGCAGTTCTTC